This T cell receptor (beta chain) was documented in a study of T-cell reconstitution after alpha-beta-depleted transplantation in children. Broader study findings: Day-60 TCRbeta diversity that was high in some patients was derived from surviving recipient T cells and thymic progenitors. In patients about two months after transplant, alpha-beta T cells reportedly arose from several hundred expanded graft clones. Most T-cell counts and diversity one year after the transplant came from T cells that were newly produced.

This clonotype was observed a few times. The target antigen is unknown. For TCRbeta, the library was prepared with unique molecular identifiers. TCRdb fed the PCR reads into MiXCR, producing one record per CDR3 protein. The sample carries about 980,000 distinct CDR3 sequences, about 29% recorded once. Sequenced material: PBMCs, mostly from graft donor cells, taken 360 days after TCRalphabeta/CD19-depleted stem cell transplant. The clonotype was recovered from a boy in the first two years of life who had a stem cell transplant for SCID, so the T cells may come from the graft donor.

CDR3 nucleotides: TGTGCCAGCAGTTTGTGGGGCGAAAGGTTGGGAGGCTACACCTTC. It codes for CASSLWGERLGGYTF. The chain carries TRBV12-3 or TRBV12-4 and TRBJ1-2; TRBD1 is a possible D gene (5 bases). The CDR3 is 15 residues long. The germline V and J ends were trimmed by 3 bases and 8 bases, with 19 bases remaining between them.